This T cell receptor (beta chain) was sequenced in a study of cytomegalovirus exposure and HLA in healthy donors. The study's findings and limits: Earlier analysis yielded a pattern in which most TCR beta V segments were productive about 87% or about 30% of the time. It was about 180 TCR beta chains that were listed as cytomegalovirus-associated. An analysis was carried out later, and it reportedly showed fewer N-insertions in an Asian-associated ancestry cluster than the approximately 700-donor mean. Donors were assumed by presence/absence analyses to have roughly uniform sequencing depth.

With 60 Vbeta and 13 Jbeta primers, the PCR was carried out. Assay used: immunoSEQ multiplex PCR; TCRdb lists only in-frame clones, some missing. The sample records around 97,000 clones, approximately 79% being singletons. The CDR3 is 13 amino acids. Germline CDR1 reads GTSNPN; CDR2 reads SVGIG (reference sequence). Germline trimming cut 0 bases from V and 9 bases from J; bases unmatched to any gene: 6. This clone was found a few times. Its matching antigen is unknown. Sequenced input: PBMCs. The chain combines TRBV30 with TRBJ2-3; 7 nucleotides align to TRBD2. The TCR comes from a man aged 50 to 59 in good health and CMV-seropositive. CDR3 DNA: TGTGCCTGGAGTGTATATGATAGCGGGACGCAGTATTTT. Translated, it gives CAWSVYDSGTQYF.